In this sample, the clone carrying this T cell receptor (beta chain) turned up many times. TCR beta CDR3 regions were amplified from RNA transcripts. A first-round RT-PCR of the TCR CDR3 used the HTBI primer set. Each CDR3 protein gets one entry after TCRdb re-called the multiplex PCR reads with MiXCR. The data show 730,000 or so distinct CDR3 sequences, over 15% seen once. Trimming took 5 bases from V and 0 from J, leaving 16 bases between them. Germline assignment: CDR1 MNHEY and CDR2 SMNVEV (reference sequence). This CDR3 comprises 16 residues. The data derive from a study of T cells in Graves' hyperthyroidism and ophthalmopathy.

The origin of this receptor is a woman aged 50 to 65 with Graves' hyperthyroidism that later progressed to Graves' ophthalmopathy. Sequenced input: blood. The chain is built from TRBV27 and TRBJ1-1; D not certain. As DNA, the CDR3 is TGTGCCAGCAGTAGGGCAGGCTCCATTATGAACACTGAAGCTTTCTTT. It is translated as CASSRAGSIMNTEAFF.